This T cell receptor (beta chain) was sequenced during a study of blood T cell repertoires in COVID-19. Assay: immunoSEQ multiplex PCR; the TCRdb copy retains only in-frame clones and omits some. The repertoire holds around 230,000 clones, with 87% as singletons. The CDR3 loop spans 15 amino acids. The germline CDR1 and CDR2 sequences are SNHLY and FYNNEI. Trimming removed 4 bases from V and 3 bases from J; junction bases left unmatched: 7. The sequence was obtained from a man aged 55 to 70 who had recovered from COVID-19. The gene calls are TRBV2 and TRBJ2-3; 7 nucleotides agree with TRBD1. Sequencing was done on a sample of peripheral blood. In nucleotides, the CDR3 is TGTGCCAGCAGTGTATCCAGGGGGAGAACAGATACGCAGTATTTT. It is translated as CASSVSRGRTDTQYF.